The 12 T cell receptor beta chains reported below all come from one sample, sequenced in a study of blood T cell repertoires in COVID-19 (TCRdb year 2020). The library was prepared using the immunoSEQ multiplex PCR assay. The immuneACCESS repertoire file appears here via TCRdb, limited to in-frame rearrangements. These files lack a portion of the clones; in checked studies, under half of the deficit traces to unresolved V genes, and the cause of the others is not known. Counted in this sample were about 53,000 clones; about 80% of them appeared once. 14% of the sample rests with the top ten. Sample: peripheral blood. The receptor source for this set is a human donor in a cohort sampled during active COVID-19.

This chain links TRBV7-2 with TRBJ2-5, with TRBD2 as a possible D gene (7 bases). V was trimmed by 2 bases and J by 7 bases, leaving 14 bases between them. The CDR3 covers 14 residues. Germline V lookup: CDR1 SGHTA, CDR2 FQGNSA. Here the CDR3 DNA reads TGTGCCAGCAGCTTATCTATAGGGGGGGGGACCCAGTACTTC. This sequence encodes CASSLSIGGGTQYF. The entire variable domain, with the rest obtained from reference TRBV7-2 and TRBJ2-5, is as follows: GAGVSQSPSNKVTEKGKDVELRCDPISGHTALYWYRQSLGQGLEFLIYFQGNSAPDKSGLPSDRFSAERTGGSVSTLTIQRTQQEDSAVYLCASSLSIGGGTQYFGPGTRLLVL.

The chain joins TRBV30 to TRBJ2-3, with 10 positions matching TRBD2. The V gene's germline CDR1 is GTSNPN and CDR2 SVGIG (reference sequence). V shed 1 base, J shed 4 bases, and the junction held 8 bases outside the gene matches. CDR3 length: 16 residues. The CDR3: CAWSAPSAGGADTQYF. CDR3 DNA sequence: TGTGCCTGGAGTGCCCCCTCAGCGGGGGGGGCAGATACGCAGTATTTT.

Only a few counts were recorded for this clone. The genes are TRBV9 and TRBJ2-5, with TRBD2 matching 9 bases. J was trimmed by 5 bases and V by 4 bases; bases with no gene match: 9. The CDR3 has 15 residues. The germline V gene encodes CDR1 SGDLS and CDR2 YYNGEE. CDR3 region: CASSPEGLALETQYF. CDR3 DNA sequence: TGTGCCAGCAGCCCCGAGGGACTAGCTCTGGAGACCCAGTACTTC.

The rearrangement uses TRBV2 and TRBJ2-5; D perhaps matches TRBD2 (7 bases). V gave up 8 bases and J gave up 5 bases, with 18 bases separating them. Germline V lookup: CDR1 SNHLY, CDR2 FYNNEI. This CDR3 region has 14 residues. CDR3 protein: CASLSGGAGETQYF. CDR3 nucleotide sequence: TGTGCCAGCCTGAGTGGGGGGGCTGGGGAGACCCAGTACTTC.

J is TRBJ2-2 and V is TRBV7-9, with 12 bases lining up with TRBD2. From germline, CDR1 is SEHNR and CDR2 FQNEAQ (reference sequence). The CDR3 has 16 amino acids. The ends lost 5 bases at V and 1 base at J; junction bases unmatched: 2. The CDR3 DNA sequence: TGTGCCAGCAGCCCGACTAGCGGGGGGAACACCGGGGAGCTGTTTTTT. Its translation is CASSPTSGGNTGELFF.

The chain has TRBV7-2 and TRBJ2-1, with TRBD2 matching over 8 bases. Germline lookup yields CDR1 SGHTA and CDR2 FQGNSA. The CDR3 has 17 residues. V lost 3 bases and J lost 6; bases outside the gene matches: 13. The CDR3 DNA sequence: TGTGCCAGCAGCTTGGGGGTTAGCGGGGCGGTGAGCAATGAGCAGTTCTTC. Its translation: CASSLGVSGAVSNEQFF.

This clone showed up just a few times. J is TRBJ2-5 and V is TRBV7-3, with TRBD2 identical over 14 bases. After removal of 0 bases from V and 4 bases from J, the junction contained 1 base not matched to a gene. CDR3 size: 16 residues. Germline CDR1 reads SGHTA; CDR2 reads FQGTGA. CDR3 sequence reads: CASSLTGTSGGETQYF. DNA of the CDR3: TGTGCCAGCAGCTTAACGGGGACTAGCGGGGGAGAGACCCAGTACTTC.

This sequence joins TRBV7-9 and TRBJ2-3; 7 positions agree with TRBD2. Germline CDR1 SEHNR, CDR2 FQNEAQ (reference sequence). This CDR3 contains 15 residues. J gave up 5 bases and V 5 bases, and 10 bases lay outside the gene matches. The CDR3 DNA reads TGTGCCAGCAGCCTTGGAGCGGGAAAGGTAGATACGCAGTATTTT. Its protein is CASSLGAGKVDTQYF.

This chain connects TRBV5-6 to TRBJ2-3; 10 nucleotides match TRBD2. Germline CDR1 reads SGHDT; CDR2 reads YYEEEE. The CDR3 contains 17 residues. After removal of 1 base from V and 2 bases from J, the junction contained 7 bases not matched to a gene. The CDR3 bases are TGTGCCAGCAGCTTGATACTAGCGGGGACCGTCACAGATACGCAGTATTTT. This translates into CASSLILAGTVTDTQYF.

The chain couples TRBV5-4 to TRBJ1-4; 8 nucleotides agree with TRBD1. The CDR3 totals 15 residues. The V gene end was trimmed by 4 bases and the J gene end by 8 bases; junction bases not matched to a gene: 10. CDR1 is SGHNT and CDR2 is YYREEE in the germline V gene (reference sequence). The CDR3 DNA sequence: TGTGCCAGCAGCCCCCAGGGGGCGTTGGGCGAAAAACTGTTTTTT. It encodes CASSPQGALGEKLFF.

The chain is built from TRBV12-3 or TRBV12-4 and TRBJ2-7; D is unresolved. Trimming took 5 bases from V and 9 from J, leaving 14 bases between them. CDR3 length: 12 residues. CDR3 in DNA: TGTGCCAGCAGTCAAGACTCGTTCGGGCAGTACTTC. Protein: CASSQDSFGQYF.

This clone was observed a handful of times. The chain employs TRBV7-9 and TRBJ2-7, with 7 nucleotides matching TRBD2. This CDR3 region has 14 residues. CDR1 is SEHNR and CDR2 is FQNEAQ in the germline V gene (reference sequence). The V gene end was trimmed by 3 bases and the J gene end by 1 base; junction bases not matched to a gene: 3. As DNA, the CDR3 is TGTGCCAGCAGCTTTGGGGGAGGGTCCTACGAGCAGTACTTC. Translating gives CASSFGGGSYEQYF.